This record concerns one T cell receptor (beta chain) sequence. The record originates from a study of control samples from healthy donors and cancer patients. Sequencing used immunoSEQ multiplex PCR; TCRdb keeps in-frame clones, though not all of them. The table includes 100,000 to 150,000 clones, approximately 92% detected once. Germline-derived CDR1 and CDR2 are WSHSY and SAAADI. The ends lost 6 bases at V and 0 bases at J; junction bases unmatched: 7. The CDR3 has 15 amino acids. Sequencing was performed on blood. The chain combines TRBV10-2 with TRBJ1-2, with TRBD1 matching over 7 bases. This receptor was identified in a man aged 18-30 years in good health. For the CDR3, the DNA is TGCGCCAGCAGGGGACAGCAACAAGCTAACTATGGCTACACCTTC. Translated, it gives CASRGQQQANYGYTF.